This record looks at one T cell receptor beta chain sequence and its context. The data were taken from a study of T cell changes during pregnancy in multiple sclerosis. Profiling relied on immunoSEQ multiplex PCR, and the TCRdb table lists in-frame clones only, not all of them. The repertoire includes tens of thousands of clones, roughly 85% of them detected once, and about 1.1% sits in the top ten. V shed 5 bases, J shed 4 bases, and the junction held 12 bases outside the gene matches. Looked up from germline, CDR1 is LNHDA and CDR2 is SQIVND (reference sequence). The CDR3 covers 18 residues. V and J are TRBV19 and TRBJ2-6; 9 bases match TRBD1. The starting material was CD4+ T cells from peripheral blood mononuclear cells, obtained before pregnancy. The TCR was taken from a female donor with multiple sclerosis, enrolled in a pregnancy study. Written as DNA, the CDR3 is TGTGCCAGTAGTGTAACCGGGACAGGGTATTCAGGGGCCAACGTCCTGACTTTC. It is translated as CASSVTGTGYSGANVLTF.